The clone carrying this TCR beta chain was seen repeatedly, ten times or more. TCRdb reprocessed the reads via MiXCR and lists one record per CDR3 protein. The repertoire holds hundreds of thousands of distinct CDR3 sequences, 15% to 20% seen once, with 8.7% in the top ten. This entry comes from a study of T cell repertoires in cytomegalovirus infection. The length of the CDR3 is 16 residues. Germline CDR1 reads SGHTA; CDR2 reads FQGNSA. Trimming shortened V by 5 bases and J by 4 bases, and 19 bases separated the two germline ends. The sequenced material came from PBMCs. The J gene is TRBJ2-3, the V gene TRBV7-2; perhaps TRBD2 as D (5 bases). The origin of this receptor is a human donor in good health (CMV status not recorded). Some clones in this sample may be carry-over from other donors' samples. CDR3 in DNA: TGTGCCAGCAGCCCCACTAGAGCCTTGGGCGCAGATACGCAGTATTTT. Its protein product is CASSPTRALGADTQYF.